This TCR beta chain was captured by sequencing in a study of lung T cells in sarcoidosis with Löfgren's syndrome. Study summary: CD4+ T cells build up in sarcoidosis bronchoalveolar lavage fluid. General study results and limits: Shared TRAV12-1 and TRBV2 CDR3 motifs across Löfgren's syndrome patients reportedly suggested public CD4+ TCRs. TRBV2 was the preferred pairing partner of TRAV12-1, with similar CDR3s.

Concerning this clonotype: Its specificity is not known.

Germline V gives CDR1 SGHRS, CDR2 YFSETQ. The CDR3 is 17 residues long. V lost 1 base to trimming and J lost 3 bases, with 17 bases between them. TCRdb independently ran MiXCR on the reads; one entry per CDR3 protein. Among 9,400 or so distinct CDR3 sequences, 15% to 20% were seen once, and the ten largest hold around 6.7%. V and J are TRBV5-1 and TRBJ1-3, with D unresolved. The sequencing sample was made of CD4+ T cells from bronchoalveolar lavage. The source is a human donor with sarcoidosis (Löfgren's syndrome or another form), or a control subject (not recorded which). Written as DNA, the CDR3 is TGCGCCAGCAGCTTGCGATCCAGTGAAACCCTTGGAAACACCATATATTTT. This sequence encodes CASSLRSSETLGNTIYF.